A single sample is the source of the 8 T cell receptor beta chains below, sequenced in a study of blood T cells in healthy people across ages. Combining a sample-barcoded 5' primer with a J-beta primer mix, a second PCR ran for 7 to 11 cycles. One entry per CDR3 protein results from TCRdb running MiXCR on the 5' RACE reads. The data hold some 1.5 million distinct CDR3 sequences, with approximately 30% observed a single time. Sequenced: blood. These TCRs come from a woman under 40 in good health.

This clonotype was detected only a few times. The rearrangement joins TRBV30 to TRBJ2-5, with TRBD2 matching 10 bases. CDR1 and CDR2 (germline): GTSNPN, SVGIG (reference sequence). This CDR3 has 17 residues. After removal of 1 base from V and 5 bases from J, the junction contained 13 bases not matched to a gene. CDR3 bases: TGTGCCTGGAGTGCTGATAGCGGGGGGCTACCCAGGGAGACCCAGTACTTC. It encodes CAWSADSGGLPRETQYF.

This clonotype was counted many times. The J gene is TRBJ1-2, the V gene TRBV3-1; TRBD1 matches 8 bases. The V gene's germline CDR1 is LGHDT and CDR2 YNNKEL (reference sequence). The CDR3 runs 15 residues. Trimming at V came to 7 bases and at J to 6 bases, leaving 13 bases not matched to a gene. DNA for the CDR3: TGTGCCAGCACCCTCGGGACAGGACTCCAAAATGGCTACACCTTC. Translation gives CASTLGTGLQNGYTF. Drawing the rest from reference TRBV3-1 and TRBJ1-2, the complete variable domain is DTAVSQTPKYLVTQMGNDKSIKCEQNLGHDTMYWYKQDSKKFLKIMFSYNNKELIINETVPNRFSPKSPDKAHLNLHINSLELGDSAVYFCASTLGTGLQNGYTFGSGTRLTVV.

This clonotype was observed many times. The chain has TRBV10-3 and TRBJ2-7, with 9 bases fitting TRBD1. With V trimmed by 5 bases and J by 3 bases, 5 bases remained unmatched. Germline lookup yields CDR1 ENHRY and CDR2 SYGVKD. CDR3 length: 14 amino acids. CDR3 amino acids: CAISPGTGFYEQYF. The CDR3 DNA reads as TGTGCCATCAGTCCGGGGACAGGGTTCTACGAGCAGTACTTC.

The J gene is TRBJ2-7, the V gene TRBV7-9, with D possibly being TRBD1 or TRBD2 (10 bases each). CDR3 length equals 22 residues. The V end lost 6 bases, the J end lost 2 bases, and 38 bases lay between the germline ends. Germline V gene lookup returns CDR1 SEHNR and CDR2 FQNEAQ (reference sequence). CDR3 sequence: CASSPEGAAGQGTSETTYEQYF. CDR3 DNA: TGTGCCAGCAGTCCAGAAGGGGCCGCGGGACAGGGGACTAGCGAGACTACCTACGAGCAGTACTTC.

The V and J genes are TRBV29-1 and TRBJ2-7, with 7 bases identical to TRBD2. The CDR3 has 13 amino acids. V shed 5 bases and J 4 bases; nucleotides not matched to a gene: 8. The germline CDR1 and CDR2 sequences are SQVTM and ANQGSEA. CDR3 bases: TGCAGCGTTTTAGGGGCGGGAGAGTACGAGCAGTACTTC. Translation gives CSVLGAGEYEQYF.

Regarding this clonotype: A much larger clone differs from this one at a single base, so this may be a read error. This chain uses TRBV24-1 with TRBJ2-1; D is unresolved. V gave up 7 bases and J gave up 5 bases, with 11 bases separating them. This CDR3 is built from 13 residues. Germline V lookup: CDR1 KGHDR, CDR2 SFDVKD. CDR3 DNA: TGTGCCACCAGGCCTTTGGCGAACAATGAGCAGTTCTTC. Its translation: CATRPLANNEQFF.

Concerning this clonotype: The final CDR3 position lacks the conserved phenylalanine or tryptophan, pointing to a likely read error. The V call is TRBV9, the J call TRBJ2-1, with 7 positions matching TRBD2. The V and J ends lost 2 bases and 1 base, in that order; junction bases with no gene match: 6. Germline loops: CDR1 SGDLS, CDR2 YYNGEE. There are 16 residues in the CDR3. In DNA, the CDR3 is TGTGCCAGCAGCGTTTCCCGGACTAGATCCTACAATGAGCAGTTCTTA. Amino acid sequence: CASSVSRTRSYNEQFL.

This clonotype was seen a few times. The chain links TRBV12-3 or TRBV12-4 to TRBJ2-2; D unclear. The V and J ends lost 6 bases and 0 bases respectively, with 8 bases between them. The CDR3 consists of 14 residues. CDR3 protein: CASRDGPNTGELFF. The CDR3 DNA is TGTGCCAGCAGGGACGGCCCGAACACCGGGGAGCTGTTTTTT.